The 8 T cell receptor beta chains listed next were all sequenced from one sample in a study of tumor and adjacent non-tumor tissue in lung cancer. RNA was extracted from bulk tissue without any cell sorting. More than 3 cm separated this lung sample from the edge of the tumor. Three rounds of nested PCR, following a modified ARM-PCR protocol, produced the TCRbeta library. TCRdb redid the calling of the multiplex PCR reads with MiXCR, one entry per CDR3 protein. The table includes more than 85,000 distinct CDR3 sequences, approximately 60% detected once. The sample was distant non-tumor lung tissue. Receptor source: a man aged 25 to 40 with non-small cell lung cancer.

This sequence joins TRBV14 and TRBJ2-2; tentative D call: TRBD1 (6 bases). Deletions cut 5 bases from V and 4 bases from J, with 14 bases between. This CDR3 contains 15 residues. The germline CDR1 and CDR2 sequences are SGHDN and FVKESK. Written as DNA, the CDR3 is TGTGCCAGCAGCAAGGGACACCCGGGCACCGGGGAGCTGTTTTTT. Residues: CASSKGHPGTGELFF.

The V call is TRBV12-3 or TRBV12-4, the J call TRBJ2-7; TRBD1 aligns across 7 bases. The CDR3 covers 15 residues. This chain's CDR3 is CDSSLERGPGGEQYF. DNA of the CDR3: TGTGATAGCAGTTTAGAACGGGGCCCAGGGGGCGAGCAGTACTTC.

The table lists this clonotype with many counts. The J gene is TRBJ1-4, the V gene TRBV20-1; TRBD1 is a possible D gene (6 bases). Trimming cost V 5 bases and J 8 bases, with 18 bases left between them. The CDR3 has 14 residues. Germline V gives CDR1 DFQATT, CDR2 SNEGSKA (reference sequence). CDR3 protein: CSAPEGTKGEKLFF. CDR3 nucleotide sequence: TGCAGTGCTCCGGAGGGGACAAAGGGAGAAAAACTGTTTTTT.

The chain couples TRBV20-1 to TRBJ2-3; possibly TRBD1 or TRBD2 for D (5 bases each). Germline loops: CDR1 DFQATT, CDR2 SNEGSKA (reference sequence). This CDR3 contains 12 residues. V was trimmed by 7 bases and J by 6 bases, leaving 14 bases between them. The CDR3 protein is CSVRVGDDTQYF. DNA of the CDR3: TGCAGTGTTCGCGTTGGGGACGATACGCAGTATTTT.

Worth noting for this clonotype: An end of the junction differs from the germline gene, which may be a read error. The V and J genes are TRBV5-4 and TRBJ2-5, with TRBD2 matching 8 bases. Looked up from germline, CDR1 is SGHNT and CDR2 is YYREEE (reference sequence). CDR3 length: 15 residues. The CDR3: CACSVTSGWQETQYF. The CDR3 nucleotides read TGTGCCTGCAGCGTTACTAGCGGATGGCAAGAGACCCAGTACTTC.

In regard to this clonotype: The junction shows a germline mismatch at one end, possibly a read error. V usage is TRBV20-1 and J usage is TRBJ2-2, with D maybe TRBD2 (6 bases). The CDR3 runs 13 residues. Germline lookup yields CDR1 DFQATT and CDR2 SNEGSKA (reference sequence). CDR3 sequence reads: CSLRDRTTGGLFF. DNA of the CDR3: TGCAGTCTTAGGGATAGGACCACCGGGGGGCTGTTTTTT.

This clonotype is medium-sized (0.01 to 0.1%) within its sample. V and J are TRBV20-1 and TRBJ2-3; 7 bases match TRBD2. The V gene end was trimmed by 3 bases and the J gene end by 3 bases; junction bases not matched to a gene: 9. The germline CDR1 and CDR2 sequences are DFQATT and SNEGSKA (reference sequence). CDR3 length: 15 residues. CDR3 residues: CSASSRGGGTDTQYF. In DNA, the CDR3 is TGCAGTGCTAGCTCCCGCGGGGGTGGGACAGATACGCAGTATTTT.

This clonotype was seen only once. Because the CDR3 is missing its conserved closing phenylalanine or tryptophan, this is likely a read error. V and J are TRBV20-1 and TRBJ2-7; a possible D gene is TRBD1 (5 bases). Germline values: CDR1 DFQATT, CDR2 SNEGSKA (reference sequence). There are 12 residues in the CDR3. CDR3 DNA: TGTAGTGCTAGAGCCAGGGCCTACGAGCAGTACTAC. This translates into CSARARAYEQYY.